This T cell receptor (beta chain) originates from a study of cytomegalovirus exposure and HLA in healthy donors. General study findings and limits: The availability of immune exposure information extended only to CMV serostatus.

Of note for this clone: Its specificity is not known.

PCR used 60 Vbeta primers and 13 Jbeta primers. TCRdb's copy holds only in-frame clones and misses some; the assay was immunoSEQ multiplex PCR. The sample gives about 71,000 clones, about 71% of which show up once; nearly 10% is in the top ten. Germline CDR1 LGHNT, CDR2 FRNRAP. Germline trimming cut 6 bases from V and 6 bases from J; bases unmatched to any gene: 4. This CDR3 region has 12 residues. The sequence came from a woman aged 45-65 years in good health and CMV-seropositive. V usage is TRBV12-5 and J usage is TRBJ1-2, with 7 bases identical to TRBD1. The sample taken for sequencing was PBMCs. The CDR3 loop reads CASGLDRDGYTF. The CDR3 nucleotides read TGTGCTAGTGGCCTCGACAGGGATGGCTACACCTTC. Variable domain in full (rest from reference TRBV12-5 and TRBJ1-2): DARVTQTPRHKVTEMGQEVTMRCQPILGHNTVFWYRQTMMQGLELLAYFRNRAPLDDSGMPKDRFSAEMPDATLATLKIQPSEPRDSAVYFCASGLDRDGYTFGSGTRLTVV.